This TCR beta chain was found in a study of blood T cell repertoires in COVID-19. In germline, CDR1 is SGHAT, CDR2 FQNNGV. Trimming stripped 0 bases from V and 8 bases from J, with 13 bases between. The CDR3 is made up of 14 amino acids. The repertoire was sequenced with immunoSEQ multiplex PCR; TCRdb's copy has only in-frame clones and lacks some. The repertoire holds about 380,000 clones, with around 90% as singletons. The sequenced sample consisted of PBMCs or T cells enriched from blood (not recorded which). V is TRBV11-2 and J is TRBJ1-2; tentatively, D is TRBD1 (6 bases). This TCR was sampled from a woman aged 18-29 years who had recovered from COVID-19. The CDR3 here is CASSLERGTSGYTF. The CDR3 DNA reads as TGTGCCAGCAGCTTAGAGAGGGGGACCTCGGGCTACACCTTC.